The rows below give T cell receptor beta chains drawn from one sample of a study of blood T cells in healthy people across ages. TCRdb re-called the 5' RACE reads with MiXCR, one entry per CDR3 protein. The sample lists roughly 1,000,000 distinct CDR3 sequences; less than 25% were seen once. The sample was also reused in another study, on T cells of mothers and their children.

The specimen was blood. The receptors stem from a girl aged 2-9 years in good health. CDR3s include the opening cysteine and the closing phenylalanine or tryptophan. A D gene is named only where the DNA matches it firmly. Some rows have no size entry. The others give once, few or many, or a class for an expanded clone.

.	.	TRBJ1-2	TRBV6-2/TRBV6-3	CASSSEVGNYGYTF
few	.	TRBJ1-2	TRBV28	CASSGQNERRGYTF
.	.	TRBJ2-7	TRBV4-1	CASSQGPGYEQYF
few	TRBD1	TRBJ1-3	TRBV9	CASEQGAAGNTIYF
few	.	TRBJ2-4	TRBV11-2	CASSLGDPYENIQYF
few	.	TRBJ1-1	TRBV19	CASSPSGVSKAFF
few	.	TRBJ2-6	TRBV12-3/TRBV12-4	CASILMRGANVLTF
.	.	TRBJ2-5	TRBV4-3	CASSQGRGKQETQYF
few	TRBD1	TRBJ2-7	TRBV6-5	CASSYSAGGVYEQYF
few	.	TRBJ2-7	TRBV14	CASSPDLYHEQYF
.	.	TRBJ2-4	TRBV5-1	CASSLPLGWAKNIQYF
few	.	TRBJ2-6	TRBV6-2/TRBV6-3	CASSYGDVFSF
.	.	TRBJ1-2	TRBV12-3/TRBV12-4	CASSELTSGYGYTF
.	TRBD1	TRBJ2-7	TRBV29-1	CSFLIKLGQGAHEQYF
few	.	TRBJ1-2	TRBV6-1	CASSEGTLGREGSYGYTF
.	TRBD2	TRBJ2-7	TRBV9	CAGSGTNSYEQYF
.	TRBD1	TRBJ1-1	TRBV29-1	CSVNRGKGAFF
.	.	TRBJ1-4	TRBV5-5	CASSTTPNEKLFF
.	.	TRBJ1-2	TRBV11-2	CASRQGSYYGYTF
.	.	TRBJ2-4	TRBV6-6	CASSYSLGQNIQYF
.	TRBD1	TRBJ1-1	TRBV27	CASSLTQGFSTEAFF
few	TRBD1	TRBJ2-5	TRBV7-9	CASSPGQGLETQYF
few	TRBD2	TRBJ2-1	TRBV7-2	CASSLNEREGSEQFF
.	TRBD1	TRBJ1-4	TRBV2	CAVGETGDEKLFF
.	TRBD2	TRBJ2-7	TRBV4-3	CASSQDPPTSGSYEQYF
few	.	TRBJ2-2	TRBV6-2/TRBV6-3	CASSLGSSLPARTGELFF
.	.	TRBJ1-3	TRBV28	CASSPTQQLAGNTIYF
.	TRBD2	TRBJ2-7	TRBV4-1	CASSRTSNEQYF
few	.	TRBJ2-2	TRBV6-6	CASSYGAGELFF
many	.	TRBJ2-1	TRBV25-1	CASSDQDTEQFF
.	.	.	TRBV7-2	CASSLGLTNYEQYF
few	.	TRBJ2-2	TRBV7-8	CASSLGQMKFSGELFF
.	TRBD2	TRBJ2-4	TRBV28	CASSLRREGKTNIQYF
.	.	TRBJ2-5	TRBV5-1	CASSPFGTRGETKYF
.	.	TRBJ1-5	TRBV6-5	CASRPETGINQPQHF
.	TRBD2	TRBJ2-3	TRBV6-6	CASSFSGGASDTQYF
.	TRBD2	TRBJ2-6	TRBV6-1	CASSEWRGGAWGANVLTF
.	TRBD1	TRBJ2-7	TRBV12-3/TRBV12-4	CASSMRDRGLEQYF
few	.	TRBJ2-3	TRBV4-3	CASSQDWRDGDTDTQYF
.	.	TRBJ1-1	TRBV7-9	CASRLGGAHTEAFF